Following are 10 T cell receptor beta chains from one sample sequenced in a study of cytomegalovirus exposure and HLA in healthy donors. Amplification used 60 Vbeta primers and 13 Jbeta primers. Generated by immunoSEQ multiplex PCR, the TCRdb table keeps only in-frame clones and is missing some. The sample yields approximately 110,000 clones, roughly 70% seen once. The sample consisted of PBMCs. All receptors derive from a man aged 35-49 years in good health and CMV-seronegative.

The chain employs TRBV19 and TRBJ2-7; D remains unclear. This CDR3 spans 15 amino acids. V lost 3 bases, J lost 0 bases, and 12 bases lay in between. The germline V gene encodes CDR1 LNHDA and CDR2 SQIVND (reference sequence). The DNA of the CDR3 is TGTGCCAGTAGTATGGGCTCCGGCAGCTCCTACGAGCAGTACTTC. As protein: CASSMGSGSSYEQYF.

This chain links TRBV19 with TRBJ2-1; 7 bases align to TRBD1. This CDR3 region has 15 residues. Losses at the gene ends were 2 bases for V and 6 bases for J; bases not matched to a gene: 7. The germline CDR1 and CDR2 sequences are LNHDA and SQIVND (reference sequence). The CDR3 nucleotides read TGTGCCAGTAGTATAACTCCAACAGGGGTCAATGAGCAGTTCTTC. This translates into CASSITPTGVNEQFF.

The table lists this clone with a count of one. The CDR3 coding sequence is TGTGCCAGCAGCCCCTTCGGGGTTCAGCCCCAGCATTTT. Translated, it gives CASSPFGVQPQHF. J is TRBJ1-5 and V is TRBV7-2, with no clear D. The germline CDR1 and CDR2 sequences are SGHTA and FQGNSA. Deletions cut 5 bases from V and 6 bases from J, with 11 bases between. The CDR3 is 13 residues long.

This chain links TRBV5-5 with TRBJ2-7, with 7 positions matching TRBD1. With V trimmed by 1 base and J by 2 bases, 3 bases remained unmatched. From germline, CDR1 is SGHKS and CDR2 YYEKEE (reference sequence). There are 14 residues in the CDR3. For the CDR3, the DNA is TGTGCCAGCAGCTTGACAGGGGCCCCCTACGAGCAGTACTTC. Its translation is CASSLTGAPYEQYF.

This chain joins TRBV5-1 and TRBJ1-1; 7 nucleotides align to TRBD1. The CDR3 sequence is 13 residues long. Germline CDR1 SGHRS, CDR2 YFSETQ. J was trimmed by 5 bases and V by 0 bases; bases with no gene match: 1. The CDR3 region has the DNA TGCGCCAGCAGCTTGGACAGGGGTACTGAAGCTTTCTTT. It yields the protein CASSLDRGTEAFF.

This clone has only one observation. V usage is TRBV30 and J usage is TRBJ1-5; 7 nucleotides match TRBD1. CDR3 size: 13 residues. V shed 4 bases and J 6 bases; nucleotides not matched to a gene: 6. CDR1 is GTSNPN, CDR2 SVGIG, per germline (reference sequence). In nucleotides, the CDR3 is TGTGCCTGGACGCGACAGGGCGGTCAGCCCCAGCATTTT. This sequence encodes CAWTRQGGQPQHF.

CDR3 protein: CASSQLQGLSNQPQHF. The CDR3 region has the DNA TGTGCCAGCAGCCAATTACAGGGACTATCGAATCAGCCCCAGCATTTT. V is TRBV16 and J is TRBJ1-5; tentative D call: TRBD1 (6 bases). Germline CDR1 reads KGHSY; CDR2 reads FQNENV. This CDR3 has 16 amino acids. Trimming pared 1 base from V and 4 bases from J, leaving 14 bases between.

The chain is built from TRBV13 and TRBJ2-5; TRBD2 is a possible D gene (5 bases). CDR3 size: 15 residues. CDR1 and CDR2 (germline): PRHDT, FYEKMQ (reference sequence). Trimming stripped 6 bases from V and 4 bases from J, with 18 bases between. The CDR3 region is CASSLGVLDRETQYF. CDR3 nucleotide sequence: TGTGCCAGCAGTCTCGGGGTTCTGGATAGAGAGACCCAGTACTTC.

This chain links TRBV6-7 with TRBJ2-7; 7 nucleotides agree with TRBD2. TRBV6-7 is marked as an open reading frame, function uncertain. With 8 bases clipped from V and 3 bases from J, the junction kept 4 bases outside the gene matches. The CDR3 is made up of 12 amino acids. The DNA of the CDR3 is TGTGCCAGCCACGGGGAGGGCTACGAGCAGTACTTC. Translation gives CASHGEGYEQYF.

This clone was observed a single time. The CDR3 region has the DNA TGCAGCGTTGTAGGTGGACAGGGGGTGGGCGAGCAGTACTTC. Its protein product is CSVVGGQGVGEQYF. The chain combines TRBV29-1 with TRBJ2-7, with 10 bases fitting TRBD1. The V gene's germline CDR1 is SQVTM and CDR2 ANQGSEA. Trimming removed 4 bases from V and 6 bases from J; junction bases left unmatched: 9. CDR3 length equals 14 residues.